A single sample gave rise to the 19 T cell receptor beta chains below, sequenced in a study of OX40 agonist ivuxolimab in advanced cancers. This table comes from immunoSEQ multiplex PCR, and its TCRdb copy is limited to in-frame clones, with some not included. The sample holds tens of thousands of clones; 90% are singletons and the top ten take about 1.8%. This specimen was CD4+ or CD8+ T cells sorted from blood, taken in a trial of the OX40 agonist ivuxolimab. These TCRs come from an adult with an advanced solid tumor such as melanoma, head and neck, liver or kidney cancer.

A single count supports this clone. This chain uses TRBV5-1 with TRBJ1-2; 8 nucleotides match TRBD1. The CDR3 sequence is 13 residues long. Germline lookup yields CDR1 SGHRS and CDR2 YFSETQ. V dropped 0 bases and J dropped 7; count of bases not matched to a gene: 2. The CDR3 here is CASSLGTGSGYTF. CDR3 DNA: TGCGCCAGCAGCTTGGGGACAGGGAGTGGCTACACCTTC.

This clone was recorded once. The chain employs TRBV2 and TRBJ2-1, with unresolved D. V lost 6 bases and J lost 2, with 8 bases in between. The CDR3 totals 13 residues. Germline V gene data show CDR1 as SNHLY and CDR2 as FYNNEI. This CDR3 reads CASRVDAYNEQFF. As DNA, the CDR3 is TGTGCCAGCAGGGTCGATGCCTACAATGAGCAGTTCTTC.

The rearrangement joins TRBV18 to TRBJ2-7; D perhaps matches TRBD2 (6 bases). V dropped 6 bases and J dropped 9 bases, with 15 bases sitting between them. Germline V gives CDR1 KGHSH, CDR2 LQKENI. This CDR3 is built from 12 residues. The CDR3 sequence is CASSSTSTPQYF. CDR3 nucleotides: TGTGCCAGCTCGTCGACTAGTACGCCGCAGTACTTC.

V is TRBV6-5 and J is TRBJ1-2; D not resolved. Trimming cost V 6 bases and J 4 bases, with 15 bases left between them. CDR3 length: 14 amino acids. Germline V gene data show CDR1 as MNHEY and CDR2 as SVGAGI. Here the CDR3 reads CASSAFGSSYGYTF. The CDR3 DNA sequence: TGTGCCAGCAGCGCTTTCGGGTCAAGCTATGGCTACACCTTC.

This chain joins TRBV2 and TRBJ1-4; the match to TRBD1 covers 7 bases. V lost 4 bases and J lost 5; bases outside the gene matches: 7. Germline V gives CDR1 SNHLY, CDR2 FYNNEI. The CDR3 extends over 15 amino acids. CDR3 region: CASSVTGQPNEKLFF. The CDR3, as DNA: TGTGCCAGCAGTGTGACGGGACAGCCCAATGAAAAACTGTTTTTT.

CDR3 amino acids: CASNRGPHNTEAFF. CDR3 in DNA: TGTGCCAGCAATAGGGGACCCCATAACACTGAAGCTTTCTTT. The V call is TRBV28, the J call TRBJ1-1; D is possibly TRBD1 (5 bases). Germline V CDR1 and CDR2: MDHEN, SYDVKM. The CDR3 length is 14 residues. V lost 7 bases, J lost 2 bases, and 14 bases lay in between.

V usage is TRBV6-1 and J usage is TRBJ1-5, with D unclear. CDR1 and CDR2 from the germline V gene are MNHNS and SASEGT. V lost 1 base to trimming and J lost 2 bases, with 6 bases between them. This CDR3 comprises 14 residues. Here the CDR3 DNA reads TGTGCCAGCAGTGAAGGGGCGGGCAATCAGCCCCAGCATTTT. Residues: CASSEGAGNQPQHF.

This sequence joins TRBV11-2 and TRBJ2-5; 10 positions match TRBD2. V shed 3 bases and J 4 bases; nucleotides not matched to a gene: 11. CDR1 and CDR2 (germline): SGHAT, FQNNGV. The CDR3 is 17 amino acids. In DNA, the CDR3 is TGTGCCAGCAGCTTGGGGGCTAGCGGGAGTGTAGGAGAGACCCAGTACTTC. Translating it yields CASSLGASGSVGETQYF.

The chain recombines TRBV9 with TRBJ2-1; D remains unclear. Germline CDR1 and CDR2: SGDLS and YYNGEE. V lost 0 bases to trimming and J lost 8 bases, with 9 bases between them. The CDR3 has 13 amino acids. CDR3 DNA: TGTGCCAGCAGCGTAGATATGTTGGATGAGCAGTTCTTC. This gives the protein CASSVDMLDEQFF.

The V gene is TRBV6-4, the J gene TRBJ1-6; D remains unclear. V lost 7 bases to trimming and J lost 9 bases, with 13 bases between them. The CDR3 extends over 13 amino acids. Germline lookup yields CDR1 MRHNA and CDR2 SNTAGT. CDR3 sequence (DNA): TGTGCCAGCAAACGAGACATTTCTTCACCCCTCCACTTT. This codes for CASKRDISSPLHF.

This chain uses TRBV11-2 with TRBJ1-5; D uncertain. The V and J ends lost 3 bases and 1 base respectively, with 7 bases between them. CDR1 SGHAT and CDR2 FQNNGV come from the germline V gene. The CDR3 contains 14 residues. The CDR3 here is CASSFAVSNQPQHF. The CDR3 DNA is TGTGCCAGCAGCTTCGCCGTAAGCAATCAGCCCCAGCATTTT. The complete variable domain, with remaining parts taken from reference TRBV11-2 and TRBJ1-5, reads EAGVAQSPRYKIIEKRQSVAFWCNPISGHATLYWYQQILGQGPKLLIQFQNNGVVDDSQLPKDRFSAERLKGVDSTLKIQPAKLEDSAVYLCASSFAVSNQPQHFGDGTRLSIL.

This chain uses TRBV28 with TRBJ2-1, with 8 bases lining up with TRBD2. This CDR3 comprises 16 residues. Germline values: CDR1 MDHEN, CDR2 SYDVKM. V lost 7 bases to trimming and J lost 5 bases; unmatched junction nucleotides: 13. The DNA of the CDR3 is TGTGCCAGCACCACCCAGACTAGCGATCCCCACAATGAGCAGTTCTTC. Amino acids: CASTTQTSDPHNEQFF. The full variable domain, in which reference TRBV28 and TRBJ2-1 provide the parts outside the CDR3, is DVKVTQSSRYLVKRTGEKVFLECVQDMDHENMFWYRQDPGLGLRLIYFSYDVKMKEKGDIPEGYSVSREKKERFSLILESASTNQTSMYLCASTTQTSDPHNEQFFGPGTRLTVL.

The chain is built from TRBV7-9 and TRBJ2-7, with 7 bases lining up with TRBD1. The CDR3 loop spans 16 amino acids. V shed 3 bases and J 7 bases; nucleotides not matched to a gene: 15. Germline CDR1 is SEHNR and CDR2 is FQNEAQ (reference sequence). CDR3 protein: CASSLRGTERPREQYF. The DNA of the CDR3 is TGTGCCAGCAGCTTGAGGGGGACAGAGCGCCCTAGGGAGCAGTACTTC.

The chain couples TRBV2 to TRBJ2-4; TRBD2 matches at 11 bases. The V gene's germline CDR1 is SNHLY and CDR2 FYNNEI. The ends lost 10 bases at V and 7 bases at J; junction bases unmatched: 9. The CDR3 sequence is 14 residues long. The CDR3 spells CATGGTSGANIQYF. CDR3 nucleotide sequence: TGTGCCACCGGCGGGACTAGCGGAGCGAACATTCAGTACTTC. Drawing the rest from reference TRBV2 and TRBJ2-4, the complete variable domain is EPEVTQTPSHQVTQMGQEVILRCVPISNHLYFYWYRQILGQKVEFLVSFYNNEISEKSEIFDDQFSVERPDGSNFTLKIRSTKLEDSAMYFCATGGTSGANIQYFGAGTRLSVL.

The V gene is TRBV4-3, the J gene TRBJ2-7, with TRBD1 matching 12 bases. V lost 1 base to trimming and J lost 4 bases; unmatched junction nucleotides: 5. This CDR3 is built from 16 residues. Germline CDR1 LGHNA, CDR2 YSLEER. DNA of the CDR3: TGCGCCAGCAGCCAAGCAGTGGGACAGGGGGCTTACGAGCAGTACTTC. It specifies CASSQAVGQGAYEQYF.

The rearrangement links TRBV10-1 to TRBJ2-7; D ambiguous. The CDR3 is made up of 14 amino acids. Looked up from germline, CDR1 is WNHNN and CDR2 is SYGVQD (reference sequence). With 0 bases removed from V and 2 bases from J, the gap between germline ends came to 8 bases. The CDR3 loop reads CASSESGNTYEQYF. The CDR3 DNA is TGCGCCAGCAGTGAGTCTGGGAATACCTACGAGCAGTACTTC.

The genes are TRBV11-3 and TRBJ2-5; no clear D gene. CDR1 and CDR2 (germline): SGHNT, YENEEA. V gave up 5 bases and J gave up 1 base, with 14 bases separating them. The CDR3 is 15 residues long. The CDR3: CASSVPFQAQETQYF. For the CDR3, the DNA is TGTGCCAGCAGCGTCCCCTTCCAAGCCCAAGAGACCCAGTACTTC.

The V and J genes are TRBV28 and TRBJ1-4; TRBD1 matches at 8 bases. CDR1 MDHEN and CDR2 SYDVKM come from the germline V gene. J gave up 8 bases and V 5 bases, and 7 bases lay outside the gene matches. The CDR3 spans 14 residues. Here the CDR3 reads CASSLRTGMEKLFF. The CDR3 region has the DNA TGTGCCAGCAGTCTCCGGACAGGGATGGAAAAACTGTTTTTT.

The rearrangement uses TRBV21-1 and TRBJ2-1; TRBD2, the table's D call, lacks a check against the DNA. TRBV21-1 is reported as a pseudogene. This CDR3 has 16 amino acids. CDR3 sequence (DNA): TGTGCCAGCAGCAAAATACTAGCGGGAGGGCCCCATGAGCAGTTCTTC. Its protein product is CASSKILAGGPHEQFF.